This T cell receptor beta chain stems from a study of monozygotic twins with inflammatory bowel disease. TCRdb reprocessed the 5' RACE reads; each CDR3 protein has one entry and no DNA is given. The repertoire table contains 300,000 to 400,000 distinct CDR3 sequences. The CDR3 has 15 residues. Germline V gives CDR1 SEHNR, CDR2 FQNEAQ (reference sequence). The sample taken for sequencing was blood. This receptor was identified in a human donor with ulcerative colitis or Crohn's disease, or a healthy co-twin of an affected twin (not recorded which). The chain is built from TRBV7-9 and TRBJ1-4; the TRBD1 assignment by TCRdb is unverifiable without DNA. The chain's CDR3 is CASNFGVTGNEKLFF.